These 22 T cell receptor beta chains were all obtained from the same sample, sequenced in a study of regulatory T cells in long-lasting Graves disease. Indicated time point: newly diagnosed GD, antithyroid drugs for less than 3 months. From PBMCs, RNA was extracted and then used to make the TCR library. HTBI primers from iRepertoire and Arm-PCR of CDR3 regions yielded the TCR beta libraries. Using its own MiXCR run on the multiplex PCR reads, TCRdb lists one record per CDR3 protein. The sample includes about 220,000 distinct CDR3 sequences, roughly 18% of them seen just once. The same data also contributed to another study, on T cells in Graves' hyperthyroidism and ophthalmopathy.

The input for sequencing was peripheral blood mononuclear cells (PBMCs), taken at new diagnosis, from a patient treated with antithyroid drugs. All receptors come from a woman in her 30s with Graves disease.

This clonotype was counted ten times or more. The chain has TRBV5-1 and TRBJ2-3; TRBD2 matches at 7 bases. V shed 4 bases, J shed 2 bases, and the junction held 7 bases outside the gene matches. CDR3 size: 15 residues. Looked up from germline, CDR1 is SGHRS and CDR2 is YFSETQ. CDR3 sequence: CASSPNGRPTDTQYF. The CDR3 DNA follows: TGCGCCAGCAGCCCGAACGGGAGGCCCACAGATACGCAGTATTTT.

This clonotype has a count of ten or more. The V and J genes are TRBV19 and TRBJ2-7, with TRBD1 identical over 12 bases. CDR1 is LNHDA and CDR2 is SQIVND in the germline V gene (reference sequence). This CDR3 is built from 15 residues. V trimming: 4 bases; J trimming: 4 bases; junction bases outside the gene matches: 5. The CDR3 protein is CASSTGTGGRYEQYF. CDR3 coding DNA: TGTGCCAGTAGTACCGGGACAGGGGGCAGGTACGAGCAGTACTTC.

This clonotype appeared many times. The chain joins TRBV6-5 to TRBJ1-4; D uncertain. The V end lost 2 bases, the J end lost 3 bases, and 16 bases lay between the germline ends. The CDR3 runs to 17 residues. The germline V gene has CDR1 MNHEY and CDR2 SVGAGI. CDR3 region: CASSYRPTYMANEKLFF. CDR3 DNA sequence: TGTGCCAGCAGTTACAGGCCCACTTATATGGCTAATGAAAAACTGTTTTTT.

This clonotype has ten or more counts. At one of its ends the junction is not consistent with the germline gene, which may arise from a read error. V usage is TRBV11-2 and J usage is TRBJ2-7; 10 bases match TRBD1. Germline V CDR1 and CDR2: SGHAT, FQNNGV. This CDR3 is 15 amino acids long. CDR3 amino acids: CASSLVRDRGHDQYF. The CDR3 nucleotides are TGTGCCAGCAGCTTAGTGAGGGACAGGGGCCACGATCAGTACTTC.

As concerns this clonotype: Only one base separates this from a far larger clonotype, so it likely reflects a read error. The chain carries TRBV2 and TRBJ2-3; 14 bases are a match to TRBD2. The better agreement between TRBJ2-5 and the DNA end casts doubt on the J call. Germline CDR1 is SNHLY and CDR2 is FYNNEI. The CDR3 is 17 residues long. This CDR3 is CASSEQGLAGAAETQYF. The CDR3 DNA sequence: TGTGCCAGCAGTGAACAGGGACTAGCGGGAGCTGCAGAGACCCAGTACTTC.

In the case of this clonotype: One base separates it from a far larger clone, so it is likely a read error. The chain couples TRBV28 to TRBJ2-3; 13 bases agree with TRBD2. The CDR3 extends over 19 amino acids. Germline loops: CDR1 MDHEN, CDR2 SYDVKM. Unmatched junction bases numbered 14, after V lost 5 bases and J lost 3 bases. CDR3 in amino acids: CASSGGPRTSGRGTDTQYF. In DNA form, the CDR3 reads TGTGCCAGCAGTGGAGGCCCAAGGACTAGCGGGAGAGGAACAGATACGCAGTATTTT. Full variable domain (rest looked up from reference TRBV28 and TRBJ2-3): DVKVTQSSRYLVKRTGEKVFLECVQDMDHENMFWYRQDPGLGLRLIYFSYDVKMKEKGDIPEGYSVSREKKERFSLILESASTNQTSMYLCASSGGPRTSGRGTDTQYFGPGTRLTVL.

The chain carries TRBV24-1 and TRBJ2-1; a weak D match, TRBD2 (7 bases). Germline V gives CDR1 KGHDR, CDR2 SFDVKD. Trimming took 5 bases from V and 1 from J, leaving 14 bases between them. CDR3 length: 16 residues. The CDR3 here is CATSGFRGGSYNEQFF. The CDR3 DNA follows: TGTGCCACCAGTGGTTTTAGGGGGGGGTCCTACAATGAGCAGTTCTTC.

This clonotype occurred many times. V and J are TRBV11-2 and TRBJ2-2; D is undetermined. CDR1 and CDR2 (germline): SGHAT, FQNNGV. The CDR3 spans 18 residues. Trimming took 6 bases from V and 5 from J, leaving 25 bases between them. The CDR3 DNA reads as TGTGCCAGCAGGGCGATTACAACCGGAGTTCTGGATACCGGGGAGCTGTTTTTT. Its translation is CASRAITTGVLDTGELFF.

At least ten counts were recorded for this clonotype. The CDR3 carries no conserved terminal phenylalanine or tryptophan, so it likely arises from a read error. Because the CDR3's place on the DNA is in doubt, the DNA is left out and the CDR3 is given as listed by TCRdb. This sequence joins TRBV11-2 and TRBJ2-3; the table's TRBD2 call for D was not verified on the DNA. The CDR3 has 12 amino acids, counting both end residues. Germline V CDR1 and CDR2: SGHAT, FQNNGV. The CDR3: CASSPPLAPQIM.

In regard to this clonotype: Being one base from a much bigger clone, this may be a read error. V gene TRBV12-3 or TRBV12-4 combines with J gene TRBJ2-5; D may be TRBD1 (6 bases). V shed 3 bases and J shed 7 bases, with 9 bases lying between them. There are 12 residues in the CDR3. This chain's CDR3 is CASSLDRRTQYF. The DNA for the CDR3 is TGTGCCAGCAGTTTGGACAGACGGACCCAGTACTTC.

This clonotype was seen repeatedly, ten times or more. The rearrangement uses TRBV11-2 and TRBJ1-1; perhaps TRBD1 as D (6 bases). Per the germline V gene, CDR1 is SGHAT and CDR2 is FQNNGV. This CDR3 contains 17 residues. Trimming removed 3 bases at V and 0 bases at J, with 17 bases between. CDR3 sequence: CASSFLSPGALNTEAFF. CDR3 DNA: TGTGCCAGCAGCTTTCTGAGCCCGGGGGCGCTGAACACTGAAGCTTTCTTT.

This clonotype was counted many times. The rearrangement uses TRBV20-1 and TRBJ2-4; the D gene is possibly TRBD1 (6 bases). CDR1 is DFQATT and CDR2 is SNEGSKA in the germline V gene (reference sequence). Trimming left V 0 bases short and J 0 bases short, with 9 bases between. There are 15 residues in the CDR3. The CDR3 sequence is CSARDQGTAKNIQYF. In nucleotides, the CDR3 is TGCAGTGCTAGAGATCAGGGGACAGCCAAAAACATTCAGTACTTC.

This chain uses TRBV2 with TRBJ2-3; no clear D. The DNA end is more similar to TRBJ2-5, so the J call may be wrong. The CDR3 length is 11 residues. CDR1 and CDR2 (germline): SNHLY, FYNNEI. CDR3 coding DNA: TGTGCCAGCATGATTCGGGAGACCCAGTACTTC. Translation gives CASMIRETQYF.

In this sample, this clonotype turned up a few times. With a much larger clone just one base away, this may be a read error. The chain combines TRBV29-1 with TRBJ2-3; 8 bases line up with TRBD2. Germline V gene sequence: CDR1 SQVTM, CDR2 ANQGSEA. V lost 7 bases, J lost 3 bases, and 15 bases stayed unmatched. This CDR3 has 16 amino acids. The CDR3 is CSAVGTRAGVTDTQYF. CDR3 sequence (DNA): TGCAGCGCTGTTGGCACCCGAGCGGGAGTGACAGATACGCAGTATTTT.

Here the CDR3 DNA reads TGCAGTGCTAGGGTGAAGGGGTTAGCATACAATGAGCAGTTCTTC. Translation gives CSARVKGLAYNEQFF. The J gene is TRBJ2-1, the V gene TRBV20-1, with a possible D match to TRBD1 (5 bases). This CDR3 comprises 15 residues. The germline gives CDR1 DFQATT, CDR2 SNEGSKA (reference sequence). V lost 3 bases and J 4 bases, leaving 16 bases between the germline ends.

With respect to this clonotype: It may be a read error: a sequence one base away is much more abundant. The CDR3 loop reads CAGTTSGGPSEKLFF. The CDR3, as DNA: TGTGCCGGCACCACTTCAGGGGGACCTAGTGAAAAACTGTTTTTT. The chain carries TRBV6-4 and TRBJ1-4, with 7 positions matching TRBD1. Germline V gene data show CDR1 as MRHNA and CDR2 as SNTAGT. The CDR3 loop spans 15 amino acids. Losses at the gene ends were 11 bases for V and 7 bases for J; bases not matched to a gene: 16.

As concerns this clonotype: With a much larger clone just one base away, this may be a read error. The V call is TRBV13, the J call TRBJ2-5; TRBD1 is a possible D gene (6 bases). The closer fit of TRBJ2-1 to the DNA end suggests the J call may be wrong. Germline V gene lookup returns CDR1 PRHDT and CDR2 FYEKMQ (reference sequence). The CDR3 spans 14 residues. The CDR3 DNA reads TGTGGCAGCAGCCCAGGGGCGACGGTACCTAAACAGTTCTTC. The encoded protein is CGSSPGATVPKQFF.

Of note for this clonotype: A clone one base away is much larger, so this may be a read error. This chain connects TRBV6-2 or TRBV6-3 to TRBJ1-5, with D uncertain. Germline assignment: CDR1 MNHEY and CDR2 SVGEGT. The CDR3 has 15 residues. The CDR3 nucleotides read TGTGCCAGCAGACCCCGTCGTGAGAGCAATCGGCCCCAGCATTTT. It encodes CASRPRRESNRPQHF.

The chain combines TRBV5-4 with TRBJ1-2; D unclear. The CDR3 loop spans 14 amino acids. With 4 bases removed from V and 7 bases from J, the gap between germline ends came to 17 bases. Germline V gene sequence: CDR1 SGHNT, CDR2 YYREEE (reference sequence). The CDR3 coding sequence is TGTGCCAGCAGCCCCTCATCAGGAATCTCTGGCTACACCTTC. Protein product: CASSPSSGISGYTF.

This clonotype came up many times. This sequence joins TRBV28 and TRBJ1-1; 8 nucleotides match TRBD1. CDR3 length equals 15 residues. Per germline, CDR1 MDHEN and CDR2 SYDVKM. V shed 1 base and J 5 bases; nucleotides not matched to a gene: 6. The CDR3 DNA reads TGTGCCAGCAGTTTATTAACAGGGGGGAAGACTGAAGCTTTCTTT. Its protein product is CASSLLTGGKTEAFF.

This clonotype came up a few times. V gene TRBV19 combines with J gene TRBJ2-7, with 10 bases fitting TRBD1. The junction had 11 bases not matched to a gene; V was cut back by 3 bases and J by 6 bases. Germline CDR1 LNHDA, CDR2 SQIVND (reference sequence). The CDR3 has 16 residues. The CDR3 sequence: CASSMWRDRGPGEQYF. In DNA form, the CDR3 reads TGTGCCAGTAGTATGTGGAGGGACAGGGGTCCCGGCGAGCAGTACTTC.

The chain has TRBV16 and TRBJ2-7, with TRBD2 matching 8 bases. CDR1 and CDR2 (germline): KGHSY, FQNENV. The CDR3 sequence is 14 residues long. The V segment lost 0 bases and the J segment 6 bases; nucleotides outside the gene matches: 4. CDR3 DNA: TGTGCCAGCAGCCAATCACGGGAGGGGGGCGAGCAGTACTTC. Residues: CASSQSREGGEQYF.